Shown below are 32 T cell receptor beta chains from a single sample sequenced in a study of blood T cell repertoires in COVID-19. TCRdb's copy holds only in-frame clones and misses some; the assay was immunoSEQ multiplex PCR. The sample yields roughly 100,000 clones, approximately 84% seen once. Sequencing used peripheral blood. The receptors shown here come from an older woman with acute or convalescent COVID-19.

The J gene is TRBJ1-4, the V gene TRBV4-1, with 8 bases aligning to TRBD1. The CDR3 has 18 residues. From germline, CDR1 is MGHRA and CDR2 YSYEKL. After removal of 1 base from V and 0 bases from J, the junction contained 7 bases not matched to a gene. The CDR3 region is CASSQGPGQAATNEKLFF. DNA for the CDR3: TGCGCCAGCAGCCAAGGCCCGGGACAGGCTGCAACTAATGAAAAACTGTTTTTT.

The V gene is TRBV6-5, the J gene TRBJ2-7, with TRBD1 matching over 7 bases. The CDR3 contains 15 residues. Germline CDR1 is MNHEY and CDR2 is SVGAGI. J was trimmed by 1 base and V by 6 bases; bases with no gene match: 9. The CDR3 sequence: CASRSNRGPSYEQYF. CDR3 DNA sequence: TGTGCCAGCAGATCGAACAGGGGACCATCCTACGAGCAGTACTTC.

The rearrangement uses TRBV6-5 and TRBJ2-1, with TRBD1 as a possible D gene (5 bases). Germline CDR1 is MNHEY and CDR2 is SVGAGI. The ends were cut back, 3 bases at V and 5 bases at J, with 11 bases in the middle. This CDR3 is 14 amino acids long. The CDR3, as DNA: TGTGCCAGCAGTTATAGGGGCCCGGACAATGAGCAGTTCTTC. Its protein product is CASSYRGPDNEQFF.

The CDR3 sequence: CASSLFSGSTEETQYF. CDR3 bases: TGTGCCAGCAGTTTATTCTCGGGGTCAACGGAAGAGACCCAGTACTTC. The V call is TRBV27, the J call TRBJ2-5; D possibly corresponds to TRBD2 (5 bases). The V and J ends lost 1 base and 3 bases respectively, with 15 bases between them. Germline CDR1 reads MNHEY; CDR2 reads SMNVEV (reference sequence). The CDR3 covers 16 residues.

V usage is TRBV5-4 and J usage is TRBJ2-5, with 15 positions matching TRBD2. This CDR3 comprises 16 residues. V dropped 7 bases and J dropped 1; count of bases not matched to a gene: 5. Germline V gene data show CDR1 as SGHNT and CDR2 as YYREEE (reference sequence). As DNA, the CDR3 is TGTGCCAGCGGACTAGCGGGAGGGTTCCGCCAAGAGACCCAGTACTTC. Translated, it gives CASGLAGGFRQETQYF.

The chain recombines TRBV12-2 with TRBJ2-5; the D call TRBD2 from the table was never checked on the DNA. TRBV12-2 is a recognized pseudogene. The CDR3 length is 19 residues. CDR3: CASRFRMGLAGGNQETQYF. The CDR3 DNA follows: TGTGCAAGTCGCTTTAGGATGGGACTAGCGGGGGGTAACCAAGAGACCCAGTACTTC.

CDR3 nucleotide sequence: TGTGCCAGTAGGAAACCTCGACAGGGCGGGAATGAAAAACTGTTTTTT. Its translation: CASRKPRQGGNEKLFF. This chain connects TRBV19 to TRBJ1-4; 7 positions match TRBD1. The V gene's germline CDR1 is LNHDA and CDR2 SQIVND (reference sequence). The CDR3 runs 16 residues. The junction had 12 bases not matched to a gene; V was cut back by 6 bases and J by 5 bases.

The V and J genes are TRBV6-1 and TRBJ1-4, with 8 bases aligning to TRBD1. Germline V lookup: CDR1 MNHNS, CDR2 SASEGT. The CDR3 has 15 residues. Trimming cost V 2 bases and J 8 bases; bases outside gene matches: 7. The CDR3 region has the DNA TGTGCCAGCAGTGAACCGGGACAGGCAGGGGAAAAACTGTTTTTT. Its translation: CASSEPGQAGEKLFF.

This clone was counted a few times. The chain couples TRBV7-9 to TRBJ2-5, with TRBD1 identical over 10 bases. The CDR3 contains 15 residues. Germline trimming cut 5 bases from V and 5 bases from J; bases unmatched to any gene: 8. Germline CDR1 SEHNR, CDR2 FQNEAQ (reference sequence). CDR3 residues: CASSPGTGDLETQYF. Here the CDR3 DNA reads TGTGCCAGCAGCCCAGGGACAGGGGATTTGGAGACCCAGTACTTC. Supplemented by reference TRBV7-9 and TRBJ2-5, the full variable domain reads DTGVSQNPRHKITKRGQNVTFRCDPISEHNRLYWYRQTLGQGPEFLTYFQNEAQLEKSRLLSDRFSAERPKGSFSTLEIQRTEQGDSAMYLCASSPGTGDLETQYFGPGTRLLVL.

The CDR3 here is CSVRRGGAKEKLFF. The DNA for the CDR3 is TGCAGCGTGCGTCGGGGGGGGGCGAAGGAAAAACTGTTTTTT. This rearrangement joins TRBV29-1 to TRBJ1-4; weak D call: TRBD1 (6 bases). Trimming removed 6 bases from V and 8 bases from J, with 19 bases in between. This CDR3 is built from 14 residues. Germline V gives CDR1 SQVTM, CDR2 ANQGSEA.

The gene calls are TRBV19 and TRBJ1-1; D remains unclear. Trimming took 3 bases from V and 3 from J, leaving 8 bases between them. CDR3 size: 13 residues. Germline values: CDR1 LNHDA, CDR2 SQIVND (reference sequence). Here the CDR3 reads CASSIQVDTEAFF. The DNA for the CDR3 is TGTGCCAGTAGTATTCAGGTAGACACTGAAGCTTTCTTT.

The chain joins TRBV28 to TRBJ2-7, with 8 bases fitting TRBD2. The trim removed 4 bases at V and 0 bases at J, leaving 8 bases unmatched. This CDR3 is 16 amino acids long. In germline, CDR1 is MDHEN, CDR2 SYDVKM. This chain's CDR3 is CASSYLAGISSYEQYF. CDR3 nucleotide sequence: TGTGCCAGCAGTTACCTAGCGGGCATAAGCTCCTACGAGCAGTACTTC.

The gene calls are TRBV6-5 and TRBJ2-7, with unresolved D. Trimming cost V 4 bases and J 5 bases, with 12 bases left between them. The CDR3 extends over 13 amino acids. Germline V gene sequence: CDR1 MNHEY, CDR2 SVGAGI. CDR3 in amino acids: CASSSLLPDEQYF. The CDR3 DNA reads TGTGCCAGCAGTTCCTTACTCCCGGACGAGCAGTACTTC.

J is TRBJ1-6 and V is TRBV6-5; no clear D. This CDR3 spans 15 amino acids. With 5 bases removed from V and 6 bases from J, the gap between germline ends came to 14 bases. Germline-derived CDR1 and CDR2 are MNHEY and SVGAGI. As DNA, the CDR3 is TGTGCCAGCAGTAGAGGGTCGGGTTCTAATTCACCCCTCCACTTT. Translated, it gives CASSRGSGSNSPLHF.

CDR3 amino acids: CASSPGTEGETQYF. CDR3 nucleotides: TGTGCCAGCAGTCCCGGGACAGAGGGAGAGACCCAGTACTTC. The chain has TRBV27 and TRBJ2-5; 7 bases align to TRBD1. Germline values: CDR1 MNHEY, CDR2 SMNVEV (reference sequence). This CDR3 spans 14 amino acids. V lost 5 bases, J lost 4 bases, and 7 bases stayed unmatched.

The CDR3 sequence is CASSFFSYNSPLHF. The CDR3 bases are TGTGCCAGCAGCTTCTTTTCGTATAATTCACCCCTCCACTTT. This chain links TRBV7-8 with TRBJ1-6; no definite D call. Germline CDR1 reads SGHVS; CDR2 reads FQNEAQ. The CDR3 totals 14 residues. V was clipped by 3 bases and J by 4 bases, with 7 bases between them.

This clone was seen more than once but under ten times. This chain links TRBV25-1 with TRBJ1-2; 7 bases are a match to TRBD1. Germline V gene sequence: CDR1 MGHDK, CDR2 SYGVNS. With 3 bases clipped from V and 2 bases from J, the junction kept 3 bases outside the gene matches. The CDR3 has 14 residues. CDR3 DNA: TGTGCCAGCAGTGAGAGGGGGCCCAACTATGGCTACACCTTC. This sequence encodes CASSERGPNYGYTF.

CDR3 sequence reads: CASSPGRGPYNEQFF. As DNA, the CDR3 is TGTGCCAGCAGTCCCGGGAGGGGGCCATACAATGAGCAGTTCTTC. V gene TRBV27 combines with J gene TRBJ2-1, with a tentative D call TRBD2 (8 bases). CDR3 length: 15 residues. The V end lost 5 bases, the J end lost 4 bases, and 15 bases lay between the germline ends. Germline V lookup: CDR1 MNHEY, CDR2 SMNVEV (reference sequence).

This clone is a singleton in its sample. The V gene is TRBV7-2, the J gene TRBJ2-5; D might be TRBD2 (5 bases). CDR3 length equals 12 residues. V shed 3 bases and J shed 3 bases, with 5 bases lying between them. Per germline, CDR1 SGHTA and CDR2 FQGNSA. CDR3 DNA sequence: TGTGCCAGCAGCTTGAGGGAAGAGACCCAGTACTTC. Translating it yields CASSLREETQYF. Supplemented by reference TRBV7-2 and TRBJ2-5, the full variable domain reads GAGVSQSPSNKVTEKGKDVELRCDPISGHTALYWYRQSLGQGLEFLIYFQGNSAPDKSGLPSDRFSAERTGGSVSTLTIQRTQQEDSAVYLCASSLREETQYFGPGTRLLVL.

This chain uses TRBV6-5 with TRBJ1-1; D uncertain. V was trimmed by 6 bases and J by 1 base, leaving 6 bases between them. Germline V gene data show CDR1 as MNHEY and CDR2 as SVGAGI. CDR3 length: 12 amino acids. The CDR3 DNA is TGTGCCAGCAGCAACTGGAACACTGAAGCTTTCTTT. This gives the protein CASSNWNTEAFF.

The V call is TRBV5-1, the J call TRBJ1-1; weak D call: TRBD1 (6 bases). The CDR3 has 15 amino acids. Germline lookup yields CDR1 SGHRS and CDR2 YFSETQ. With 4 bases removed from V and 5 bases from J, the gap between germline ends came to 18 bases. This CDR3 reads CASSPLQGRGTEAFF. The CDR3 region has the DNA TGCGCCAGCAGCCCCTTACAGGGTAGAGGAACTGAAGCTTTCTTT.

This chain uses TRBV29-1 with TRBJ1-5, with 11 positions matching TRBD1. The germline V gene encodes CDR1 SQVTM and CDR2 ANQGSEA. The CDR3 contains 16 residues. Trimming took 6 bases from V and 3 from J; bases not matched to a gene: 10. CDR3 DNA sequence: TGCAGCGTCAACACCGGGACAGGGGGATTCAATCAGCCCCAGCATTTT. This codes for CSVNTGTGGFNQPQHF.

The rearrangement links TRBV7-9 to TRBJ2-7; 7 positions match TRBD2. CDR1 SEHNR and CDR2 FQNEAQ come from the germline V gene (reference sequence). The CDR3 has 14 residues. The V gene end was trimmed by 5 bases and the J gene end by 0 bases; junction bases not matched to a gene: 4. The CDR3 region has the DNA TGTGCCAGCAGCCCAGCGGGGAGCTCCTACGAGCAGTACTTC. Its protein is CASSPAGSSYEQYF.

The CDR3 sequence is CASSVRGNFGETQYF. The CDR3 nucleotides are TGTGCCAGCAGCGTTAGGGGTAATTTTGGAGAGACCCAGTACTTC. This chain connects TRBV9 to TRBJ2-5, with D maybe TRBD1 (5 bases). The CDR3 consists of 15 residues. Per the germline V gene, CDR1 is SGDLS and CDR2 is YYNGEE. Deletions cut 2 bases from V and 4 bases from J, with 15 bases between.

The chain employs TRBV19 and TRBJ1-2; D is unresolved. CDR1 and CDR2 from the germline V gene are LNHDA and SQIVND (reference sequence). This CDR3 is 15 amino acids long. Trimming cost V 4 bases and J 0 bases, with 12 bases left between them. The CDR3 DNA reads as TGTGCCAGTAGTAGACTAGGACGGACTAACTATGGCTACACCTTC. Its protein is CASSRLGRTNYGYTF.

The chain combines TRBV10-3 with TRBJ1-2, with a tentative D call TRBD1 (6 bases). This CDR3 comprises 14 residues. V gave up 3 bases and J gave up 3 bases, with 11 bases separating them. From germline, CDR1 is ENHRY and CDR2 SYGVKD. The CDR3 loop is CAISERGTDYGYTF. CDR3 nucleotide sequence: TGTGCCATCAGTGAAAGGGGGACGGACTATGGCTACACCTTC.

Concerning this clone itself: The same CDR3 also results from other DNA sequences found in this sample. The chain combines TRBV19 with TRBJ2-5; maybe TRBD1 (5 bases). Germline CDR1 is LNHDA and CDR2 is SQIVND (reference sequence). Trimming pared 3 bases from V and 3 bases from J, leaving 8 bases between. This CDR3 spans 13 amino acids. Here the CDR3 reads CASSITGEETQYF. The CDR3, as DNA: TGTGCCAGTAGTATTACAGGAGAAGAGACCCAGTACTTC.

V and J are TRBV5-1 and TRBJ2-7; 9 positions agree with TRBD1. The CDR3 spans 16 residues. After removal of 4 bases from V and 2 bases from J, the junction contained 10 bases not matched to a gene. Per the germline V gene, CDR1 is SGHRS and CDR2 is YFSETQ. The CDR3 here is CASSLQGDRDPYEQYF. The CDR3 DNA reads TGCGCCAGCAGCCTGCAGGGGGACAGGGATCCCTACGAGCAGTACTTC. Looking up the rest from reference TRBV5-1 and TRBJ2-7 gives the full variable domain: KAGVTQTPRYLIKTRGQQVTLSCSPISGHRSVSWYQQTPGQGLQFLFEYFSETQRNKGNFPGRFSGRQFSNSRSEMNVSTLELGDSALYLCASSLQGDRDPYEQYFGPGTRLTVT.

This clone was recorded only once. The chain has TRBV5-4 and TRBJ1-3, with a weak D call TRBD1 (6 bases). Germline CDR1 is SGHNT and CDR2 is YYREEE (reference sequence). This CDR3 region has 13 residues. V was pared by 4 bases and J by 3 bases, with 8 bases between. The CDR3 loop is CASSLGGGNTIYF. DNA for the CDR3: TGTGCCAGCAGCCTAGGGGGTGGAAACACCATATATTTT. Based on the CDR3 plus reference TRBV5-4 and TRBJ1-3, the full variable domain is ETGVTQSPTHLIKTRGQQVTLRCSSQSGHNTVSWYQQALGQGPQFIFQYYREEENGRGNFPPRFSGLQFPNYSSELNVNALELDDSALYLCASSLGGGNTIYFGEGSWLTVV.

The J gene is TRBJ2-7, the V gene TRBV28; 12 positions agree with TRBD2. Looked up from germline, CDR1 is MDHEN and CDR2 is SYDVKM. The CDR3 runs 14 residues. V shed 5 bases and J 4 bases; nucleotides not matched to a gene: 3. For the CDR3, the DNA is TGTGCCAGCAGTCCTACTAGCGGGAGGTACGAGCAGTACTTC. Its translation: CASSPTSGRYEQYF.

The V and J genes are TRBV27 and TRBJ2-2, with TRBD1 as a possible D gene (5 bases). In germline, CDR1 is MNHEY, CDR2 SMNVEV (reference sequence). The V end lost 5 bases, the J end lost 6 bases, and 13 bases lay between the germline ends. The length of the CDR3 is 14 residues. CDR3 protein: CASSPRGSAGELFF. The CDR3 DNA sequence: TGTGCCAGCAGTCCTAGGGGTTCCGCCGGGGAGCTGTTTTTT.

The gene calls are TRBV9 and TRBJ2-7; 11 nucleotides align to TRBD2. CDR3 size: 15 residues. The V gene's germline CDR1 is SGDLS and CDR2 YYNGEE. Trimming at V came to 4 bases and at J to 3 bases, leaving 6 bases not matched to a gene. Here the CDR3 reads CASSPQLAGGYEQYF. The CDR3 coding sequence is TGTGCCAGCAGCCCCCAGCTAGCGGGAGGCTACGAGCAGTACTTC. Full variable domain (outside the CDR3, taken from reference TRBV9 and TRBJ2-7): DSGVTQTPKHLITATGQRVTLRCSPRSGDLSVYWYQQSLDQGLQFLIQYYNGEERAKGNILERFSAQQFPDLHSELNLSSLELGDSALYFCASSPQLAGGYEQYFGPGTRLTVT.